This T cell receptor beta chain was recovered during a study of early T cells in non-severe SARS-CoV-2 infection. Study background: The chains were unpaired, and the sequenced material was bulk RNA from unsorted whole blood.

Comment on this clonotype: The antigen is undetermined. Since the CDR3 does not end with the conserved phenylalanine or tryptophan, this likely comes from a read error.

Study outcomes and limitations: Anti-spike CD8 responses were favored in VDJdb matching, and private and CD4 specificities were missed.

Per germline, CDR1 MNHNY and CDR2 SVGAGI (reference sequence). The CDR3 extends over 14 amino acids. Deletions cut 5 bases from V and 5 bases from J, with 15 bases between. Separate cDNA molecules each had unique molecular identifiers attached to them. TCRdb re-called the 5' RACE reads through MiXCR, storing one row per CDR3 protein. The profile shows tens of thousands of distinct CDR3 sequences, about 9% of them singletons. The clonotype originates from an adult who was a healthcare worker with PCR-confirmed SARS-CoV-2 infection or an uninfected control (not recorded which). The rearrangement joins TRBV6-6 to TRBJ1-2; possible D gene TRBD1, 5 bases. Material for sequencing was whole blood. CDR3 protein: CASSKPGPSYGYTI. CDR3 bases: TGTGCCAGCAGTAAGCCGGGACCTTCTTATGGCTACACCATC.